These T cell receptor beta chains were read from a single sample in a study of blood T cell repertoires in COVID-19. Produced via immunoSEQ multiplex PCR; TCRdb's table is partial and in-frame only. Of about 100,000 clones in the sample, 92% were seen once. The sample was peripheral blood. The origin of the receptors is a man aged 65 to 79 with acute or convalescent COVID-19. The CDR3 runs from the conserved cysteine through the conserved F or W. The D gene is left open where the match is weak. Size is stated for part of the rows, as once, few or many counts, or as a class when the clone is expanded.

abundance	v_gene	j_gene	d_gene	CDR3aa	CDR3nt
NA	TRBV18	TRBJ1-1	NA	CASSPITAGNTEAFF	TGTGCCAGCTCACCTATAACGGCAGGAAACACTGAAGCTTTCTTT
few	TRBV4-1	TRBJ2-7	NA	CASSQEDSQAYEQYF	TGCGCCAGCAGCCAAGAGGACAGCCAAGCCTACGAGCAGTACTTC
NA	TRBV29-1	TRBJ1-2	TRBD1	CSVAGGPYGYTF	TGCAGCGTCGCAGGGGGACCATATGGCTACACCTTC
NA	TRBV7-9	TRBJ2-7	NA	CASSRRTGGLSYEQYF	TGTGCCAGCAGCCGTCGGACAGGAGGGCTTTCCTACGAGCAGTACTTC
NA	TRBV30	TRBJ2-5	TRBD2	CAWSVLGAGGETQYF	TGTGCCTGGAGTGTCCTGGGGGCGGGAGGAGAGACCCAGTACTTC
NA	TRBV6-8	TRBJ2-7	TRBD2	CASSSRTSGRSSYEQYF	TGTGCCAGCAGCTCCCGGACTAGCGGGAGGTCCTCCTACGAGCAGTACTTC
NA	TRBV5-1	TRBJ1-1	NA	CASSLQFMNTEAFF	TGCGCCAGCAGCTTGCAGTTCATGAACACTGAAGCTTTCTTT
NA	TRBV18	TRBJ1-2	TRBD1	CASSSTGVGYTF	TGTGCCAGCTCATCGACAGGGGTTGGCTACACCTTC
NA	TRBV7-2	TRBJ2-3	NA	CASSRGRTDTQYF	TGTGCCAGCAGCCGGGGGAGGACAGATACGCAGTATTTT
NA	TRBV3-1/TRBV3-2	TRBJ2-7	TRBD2	CASSPGLAGGREQYF	TGTGCCAGCAGCCCTGGACTAGCGGGAGGTCGCGAGCAGTACTTC
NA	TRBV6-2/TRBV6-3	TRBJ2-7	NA	CASSYDFQGSNSYEQYF	TGTGCCAGCAGTTACGACTTCCAGGGTTCTAACTCCTACGAGCAGTACTTC
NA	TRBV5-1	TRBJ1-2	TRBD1	CASSQTGTAYNYGYTF	TGCGCCAGCAGCCAGACAGGGACGGCTTATAACTATGGCTACACCTTC
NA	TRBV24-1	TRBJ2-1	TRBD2	CATSVPSSSGRNEQFF	TGTGCCACCAGTGTACCATCATCTAGCGGGAGGAATGAGCAGTTCTTC
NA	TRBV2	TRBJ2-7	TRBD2	CASSGGLAGGWQYF	TGTGCCAGCAGTGGGGGACTAGCGGGAGGCTGGCAGTACTTC
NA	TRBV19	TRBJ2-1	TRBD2	CASIVTSGRITEQFF	TGTGCCAGTATTGTGACTAGCGGGAGGATCACTGAGCAGTTCTTC
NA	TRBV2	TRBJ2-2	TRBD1	CASSGPTGVNTGELFF	TGTGCCAGCAGTGGACCTACAGGGGTGAACACCGGGGAGCTGTTTTTT
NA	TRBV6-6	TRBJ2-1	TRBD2	CASSLPPEAGLAGNEQFF	TGTGCCAGCAGTCTACCCCCGGAGGCGGGACTAGCGGGGAATGAGCAGTTCTTC
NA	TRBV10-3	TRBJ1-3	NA	CAISESFQGSAGNTIYF	TGTGCCATCAGTGAGTCGTTCCAGGGGTCGGCTGGAAACACCATATATTTT
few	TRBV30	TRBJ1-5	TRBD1	CAWGTGVSHSNQPQHF	TGTGCCTGGGGGACAGGGGTCTCGCATAGCAATCAGCCCCAGCATTTT
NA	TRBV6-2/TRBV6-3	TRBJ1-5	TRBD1	CASSYMNGRDRRNQPQHF	TGTGCCAGCAGTTACATGAACGGGAGGGACAGACGAAATCAGCCCCAGCATTTT
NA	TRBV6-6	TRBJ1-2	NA	CASRDSRYGYTF	TGTGCCAGCAGGGACAGTCGCTATGGCTACACCTTC
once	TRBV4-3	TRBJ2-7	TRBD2	CASSQEPGTSGIGSHEQYF	TGCGCCAGCAGCCAAGAACCCGGGACTAGCGGGATTGGGTCCCACGAGCAGTACTTC
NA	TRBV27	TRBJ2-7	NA	CASSPRGRGSDYEQYF	TGTGCCAGCAGTCCCCGTGGTAGGGGATCTGACTACGAGCAGTACTTC
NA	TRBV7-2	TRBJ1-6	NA	CASSLDRTAYYNSPLHF	TGTGCCAGCAGCTTAGACCGGACAGCCTATTATAATTCACCCCTCCACTTT
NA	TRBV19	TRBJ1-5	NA	CASSMRGPDQPQHF	TGTGCCAGTAGTATGCGGGGGCCGGATCAGCCCCAGCATTTT
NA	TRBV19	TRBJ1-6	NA	CASRTGPLNSPLHF	TGTGCCAGTAGGACAGGCCCCCTTAATTCACCCCTCCACTTT
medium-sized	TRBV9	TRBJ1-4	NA	CASSVGGGSEKLFF	TGTGCCAGCAGCGTGGGAGGGGGAAGCGAAAAACTGTTTTTT
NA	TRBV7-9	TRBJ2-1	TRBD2	CASSPPTSSNEQFF	TGTGCCAGCAGCCCCCCGACTAGCTCCAATGAGCAGTTCTTC
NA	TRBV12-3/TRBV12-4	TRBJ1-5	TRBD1	CASRLTGFEPQHF	TGTGCCAGCAGATTGACAGGGTTTGAGCCCCAGCATTTT
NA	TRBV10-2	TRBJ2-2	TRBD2	CASRPASGNTGELFF	TGCGCCAGCAGGCCGGCTAGCGGGAACACCGGGGAGCTGTTTTTT
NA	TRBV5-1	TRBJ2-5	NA	CASSWGGRQETQYF	TGCGCCAGCAGCTGGGGGGGCAGGCAAGAGACCCAGTACTTC
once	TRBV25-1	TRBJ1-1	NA	CASREITEAFF	TGTGCCAGCAGGGAAATAACTGAAGCTTTCTTT
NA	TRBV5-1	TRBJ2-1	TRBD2	CASSWAGLAGTNEQFF	TGCGCCAGCAGCTGGGCAGGGCTAGCGGGGACCAATGAGCAGTTCTTC
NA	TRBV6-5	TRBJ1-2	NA	CASSYVAGNYGYTF	TGTGCCAGCAGTTACGTGGCGGGGAACTATGGCTACACCTTC
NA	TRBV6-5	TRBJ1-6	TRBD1	CASRPGTGVSPLHF	TGTGCCAGCAGACCCGGGACAGGAGTTTCACCCCTCCACTTT
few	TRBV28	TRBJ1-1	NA	CASSLRGSEAFF	TGTGCCAGCAGTTTACGGGGATCTGAAGCTTTCTTT
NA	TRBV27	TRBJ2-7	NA	CASSLRGSVWEAYEQYF	TGTGCCAGCAGTTTACGGGGGAGCGTGTGGGAGGCTTACGAGCAGTACTTC
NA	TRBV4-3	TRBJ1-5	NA	CASSQDSGALQPQHF	TGCGCCAGCAGCCAAGATAGCGGGGCCCTACAGCCCCAGCATTTT
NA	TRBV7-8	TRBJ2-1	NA	CASSQGNPSYNEQFF	TGTGCCAGCAGCCAGGGGAACCCATCCTACAATGAGCAGTTCTTC
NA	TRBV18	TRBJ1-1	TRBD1	CASSLSTGVNTEAFF	TGTGCCAGCTCACTATCGACAGGGGTGAACACTGAAGCTTTCTTT
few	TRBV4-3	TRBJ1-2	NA	CASSQDKGGVGYGYTF	TGCGCCAGCAGCCAAGATAAAGGGGGAGTTGGCTATGGCTACACCTTC
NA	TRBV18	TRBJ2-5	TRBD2	CASSPAGEATQYF	TGTGCCAGCTCACCGGCGGGAGAGGCGACCCAGTACTTC
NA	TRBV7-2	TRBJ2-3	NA	CASSLGVVPPGDTQYF	TGTGCCAGCAGCTTAGGAGTGGTGCCGCCGGGGGATACGCAGTATTTT
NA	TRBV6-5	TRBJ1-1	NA	CASSYNRNTEAFF	TGTGCCAGCAGTTATAACAGGAACACTGAAGCTTTCTTT
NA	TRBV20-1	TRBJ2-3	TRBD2	CSAGGADTQYF	TGCAGTGCGGGAGGGGCAGATACGCAGTATTTT
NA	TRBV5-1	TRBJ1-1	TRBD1	CASSKTGAYTEAFF	TGCGCCAGCAGTAAAACAGGGGCCTACACTGAAGCTTTCTTT
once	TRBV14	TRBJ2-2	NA	CASSQELPNTGELFF	TGTGCCAGCAGCCAAGAACTGCCCAACACCGGGGAGCTGTTTTTT
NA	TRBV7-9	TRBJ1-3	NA	CASSLSTAGNTIYF	TGTGCCAGCAGCTTAAGTACAGCTGGAAACACCATATATTTT
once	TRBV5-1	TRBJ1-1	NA	CASSFGGAEAFF	TGCGCCAGCAGCTTCGGTGGGGCGGAAGCTTTCTTT
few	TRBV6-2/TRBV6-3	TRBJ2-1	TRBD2	CASSYKWREPGNEQFF	TGTGCCAGCAGTTACAAATGGCGGGAGCCAGGCAATGAGCAGTTCTTC
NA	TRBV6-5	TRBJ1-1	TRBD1	CASRPGGGTEAFF	TGTGCCAGCAGACCAGGGGGCGGGACTGAAGCTTTCTTT
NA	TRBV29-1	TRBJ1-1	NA	CSVEADTSMNTEAFF	TGCAGCGTTGAAGCCGACACCAGCATGAACACTGAAGCTTTCTTT
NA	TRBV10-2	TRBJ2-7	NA	CASSQRVRLYEQYF	TGCGCCAGCAGCCAGCGGGTAAGGCTCTACGAGCAGTACTTC
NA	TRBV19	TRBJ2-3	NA	CASSMQGTDTQYF	TGTGCCAGTAGTATGCAGGGCACAGATACGCAGTATTTT
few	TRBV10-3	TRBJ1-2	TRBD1	CAISAPAQGAWGYTF	TGTGCCATCAGTGCTCCGGCACAGGGGGCTTGGGGCTACACCTTC
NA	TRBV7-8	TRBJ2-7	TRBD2	CASRPPGGIYEQYF	TGTGCCAGCAGACCCCCGGGGGGGATTTACGAGCAGTACTTC
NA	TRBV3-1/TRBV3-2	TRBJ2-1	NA	CASSLLSNEQFF	TGTGCCAGCAGCCTCCTAAGCAATGAGCAGTTCTTC
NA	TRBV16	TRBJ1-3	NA	CASSQRIITGRQLSGNTIYF	TGTGCCAGCAGCCAGCGGATTATAACAGGGCGCCAACTTTCTGGAAACACCATATATTTT
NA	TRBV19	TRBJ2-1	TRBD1	CASTTDRGINEQFF	TGTGCCAGTACCACTGACAGGGGAATCAATGAGCAGTTCTTC
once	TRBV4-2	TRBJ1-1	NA	CASSQDGSTAEAFF	TGTGCCAGCAGCCAAGATGGGTCAACAGCCGAAGCTTTCTTT